The next 4 T cell receptor beta chains were all read from a single sample in a study of cytomegalovirus exposure and HLA in healthy donors. The PCR contained 60 Vbeta and 13 Jbeta primers. TCRdb's table, derived via immunoSEQ multiplex PCR, lists solely in-frame clones and lacks some. The sample records some 140,000 clones, 60% to 80% being singletons. The sample taken for sequencing was PBMCs. All receptors derive from a man between 18 and 29 years old in good health and CMV-seronegative.

The rearrangement uses TRBV4-1 and TRBJ1-1; D might be TRBD1 (5 bases). V lost 1 base and J lost 4, with 10 bases in between. Per germline, CDR1 MGHRA and CDR2 YSYEKL. The CDR3 loop spans 14 amino acids. DNA for the CDR3: TGCGCCAGCAGCCAAGTCGGCGGGGGCACTGAAGCTTTCTTT. Translating it yields CASSQVGGGTEAFF.

This clone was recorded once. Relative to the germline gene, one junction end is altered; a read error may explain this. V gene TRBV7-9 combines with J gene TRBJ1-1; no clear D. From germline, CDR1 is SEHNR and CDR2 FQNEAQ (reference sequence). This CDR3 contains 12 residues. CDR3 bases: TGTTCCAGCAGCTTAGAACGGACTGAAGCTTTCTTT. The encoded protein is CSSSLERTEAFF. The whole variable domain, filled in from reference TRBV7-9 and TRBJ1-1, reads DTGVSQNPRHKITKRGQNVTFRCDPISEHNRLYWYRQTLGQGPEFLTYFQNEAQLEKSRLLSDRFSAERPKGSFSTLEIQRTEQGDSAMYLCSSSLERTEAFFGQGTRLTVV.

The chain carries TRBV6-1 and TRBJ2-7, with a possible D match to TRBD2 (5 bases). CDR1 is MNHNS and CDR2 is SASEGT in the germline V gene. The CDR3 extends over 15 amino acids. V was pared by 6 bases and J by 0 bases, with 15 bases between. The CDR3 region has the DNA TGTGCCAGCAGAGTCTGGAGCGAGGGCTCCTACGAGCAGTACTTC. Its translation: CASRVWSEGSYEQYF.

This clone was seen a handful of times. An end of the junction differs from the germline gene, which may be a read error. Other DNA sequences within the sample encode an identical CDR3. The genes are TRBV27 and TRBJ1-1; no firm D call. The germline CDR1 and CDR2 sequences are MNHEY and SMNVEV (reference sequence). This CDR3 contains 13 residues. DNA for the CDR3: TGTGCCAGCAGTTTAGGGGAGAACACTGAGGCTTTCTTT. It specifies CASSLGENTEAFF.